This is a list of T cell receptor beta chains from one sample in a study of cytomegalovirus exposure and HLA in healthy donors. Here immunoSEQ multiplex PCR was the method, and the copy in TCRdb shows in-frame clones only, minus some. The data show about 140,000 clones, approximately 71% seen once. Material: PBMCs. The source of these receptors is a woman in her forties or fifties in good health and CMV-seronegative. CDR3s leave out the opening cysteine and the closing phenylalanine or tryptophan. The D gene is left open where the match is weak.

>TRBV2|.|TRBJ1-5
ASSPHAASNQPQH
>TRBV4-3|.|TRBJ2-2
ASKDPTGRELF
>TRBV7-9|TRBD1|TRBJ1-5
ASSRAGTGGNQPQH
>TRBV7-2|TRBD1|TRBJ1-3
ASSTGTGPGNTIY
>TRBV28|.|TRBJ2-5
ASSLVQEQETQY
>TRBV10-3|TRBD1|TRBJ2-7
AISLDRAEDEQY
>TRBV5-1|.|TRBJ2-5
ASSDQLGAETQY
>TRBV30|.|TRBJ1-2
AWSGGRGGYT
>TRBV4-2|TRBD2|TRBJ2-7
ASSPGGGSYEQY
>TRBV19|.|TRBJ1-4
ASSITDRDNEKLF
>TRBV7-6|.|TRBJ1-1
ASSNGGGRANTEAF
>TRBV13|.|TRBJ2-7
ASSLSEGAREQY
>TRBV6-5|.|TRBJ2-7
ASSMDRNLYEQY
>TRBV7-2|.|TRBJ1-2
ASSLDRDGYT
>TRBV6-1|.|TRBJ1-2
ASTLSPDGWEGYT
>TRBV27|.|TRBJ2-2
ASSLVGALVTGELF
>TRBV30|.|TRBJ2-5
AWSPPRLETQY
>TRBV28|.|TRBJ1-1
ASSQAWGDTEAF
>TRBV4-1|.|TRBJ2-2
AGARDSKETGELF
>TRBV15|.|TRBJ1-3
ATSRDQGPYSGNTIY
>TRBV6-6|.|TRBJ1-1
ASESREGNTEAF
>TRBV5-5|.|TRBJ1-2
ASSDTGYRNYGYT
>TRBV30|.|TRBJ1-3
ACSADPSGNTIY
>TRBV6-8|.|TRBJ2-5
ARGLKETQY
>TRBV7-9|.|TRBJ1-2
ASSLDGVGLGYT
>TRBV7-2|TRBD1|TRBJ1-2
ASSSRNYRDRRGNYGYT
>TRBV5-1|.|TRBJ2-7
ASSSVDTSYEQY
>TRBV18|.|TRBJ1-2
ASSQTGYYGYT
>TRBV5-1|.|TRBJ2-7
ASSLGPEEGYEQY
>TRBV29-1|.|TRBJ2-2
SAPANTGELF
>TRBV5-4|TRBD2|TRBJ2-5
ASSFRGGGQETQY